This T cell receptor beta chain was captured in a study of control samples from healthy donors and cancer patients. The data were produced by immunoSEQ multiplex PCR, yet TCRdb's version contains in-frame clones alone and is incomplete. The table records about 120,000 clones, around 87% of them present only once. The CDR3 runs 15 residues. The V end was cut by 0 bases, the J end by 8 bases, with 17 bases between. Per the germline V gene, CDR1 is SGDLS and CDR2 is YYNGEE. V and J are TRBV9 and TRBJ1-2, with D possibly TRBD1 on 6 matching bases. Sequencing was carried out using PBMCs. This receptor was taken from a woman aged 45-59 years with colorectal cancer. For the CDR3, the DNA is TGTGCCAGCAGCGTAGAGGGGACACAGGGACGGGGCTACACCTTC. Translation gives CASSVEGTQGRGYTF.